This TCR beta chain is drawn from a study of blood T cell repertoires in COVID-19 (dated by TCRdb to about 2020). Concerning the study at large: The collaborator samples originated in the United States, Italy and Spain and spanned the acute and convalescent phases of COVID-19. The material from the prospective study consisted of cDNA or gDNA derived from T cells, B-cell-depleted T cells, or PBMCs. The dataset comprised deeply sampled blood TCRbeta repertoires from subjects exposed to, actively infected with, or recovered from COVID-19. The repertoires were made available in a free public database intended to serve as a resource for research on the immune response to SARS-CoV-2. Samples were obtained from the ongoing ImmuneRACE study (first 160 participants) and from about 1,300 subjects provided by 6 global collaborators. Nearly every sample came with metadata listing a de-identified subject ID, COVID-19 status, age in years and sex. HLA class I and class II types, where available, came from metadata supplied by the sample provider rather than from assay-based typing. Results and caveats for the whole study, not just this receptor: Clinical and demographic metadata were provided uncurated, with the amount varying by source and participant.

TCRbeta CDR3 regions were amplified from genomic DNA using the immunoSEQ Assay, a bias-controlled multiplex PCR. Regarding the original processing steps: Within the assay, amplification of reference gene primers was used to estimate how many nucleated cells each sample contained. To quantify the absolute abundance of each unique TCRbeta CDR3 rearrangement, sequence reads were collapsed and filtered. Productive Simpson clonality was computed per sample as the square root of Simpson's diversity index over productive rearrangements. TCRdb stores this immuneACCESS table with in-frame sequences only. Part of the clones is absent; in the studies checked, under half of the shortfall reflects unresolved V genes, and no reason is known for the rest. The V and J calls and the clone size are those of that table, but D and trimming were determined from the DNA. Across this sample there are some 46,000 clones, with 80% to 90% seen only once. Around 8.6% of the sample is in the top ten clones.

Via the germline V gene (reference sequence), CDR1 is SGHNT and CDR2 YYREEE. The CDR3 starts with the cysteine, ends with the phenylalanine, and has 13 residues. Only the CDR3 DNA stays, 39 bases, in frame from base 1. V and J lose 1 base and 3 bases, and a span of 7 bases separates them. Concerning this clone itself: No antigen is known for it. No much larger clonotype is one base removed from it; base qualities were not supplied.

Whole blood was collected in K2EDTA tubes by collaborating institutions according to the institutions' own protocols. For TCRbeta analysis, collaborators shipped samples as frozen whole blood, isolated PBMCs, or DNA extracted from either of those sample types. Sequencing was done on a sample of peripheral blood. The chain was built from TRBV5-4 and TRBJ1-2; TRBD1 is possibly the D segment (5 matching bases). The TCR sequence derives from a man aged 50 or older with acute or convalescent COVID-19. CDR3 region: CASSLWGDYGYTF. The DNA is TGTGCCAGCAGCTTGTGGGGGGACTATGGCTACACCTTC.